Each of the 5 T cell receptor beta chains below was sequenced from the same sample in a study of blood T cell repertoires in COVID-19 (dated by TCRdb to the early 2020s). The method behind the library was the immunoSEQ multiplex PCR assay. Sourced from immuneACCESS, this table was stored by TCRdb with only in-frame sequences that have V and J called. A share of the clones is absent; for the studies checked, an unresolved V gene accounts for under half, and the remainder has no known explanation. The sample table contains some 250,000 clones; only one count was recorded for around 81% of them. The ten top clones hold approximately 4% of the sample. The sample consisted of peripheral blood. These receptors came from a man between 45 and 60 years old with active or convalescent COVID-19.

The chain links TRBV29-1 to TRBJ2-7, with TRBD1 matching 7 bases. Looked up from germline, CDR1 is SQVTM and CDR2 is ANQGSEA. This CDR3 comprises 13 residues. The J segment lost 0 bases and the V segment lost 5 bases, leaving 4 bases of the junction unmatched. CDR3 in DNA: TGCAGCGTTACGACAGGGAGCTCCTACGAGCAGTACTTC. It translates to CSVTTGSSYEQYF.

The rearrangement joins TRBV5-1 to TRBJ2-3; 8 bases map to TRBD1. V shed 3 bases and J 3 bases; nucleotides not matched to a gene: 3. This CDR3 is 14 amino acids long. Per germline, CDR1 SGHRS and CDR2 YFSETQ. CDR3 DNA: TGCGCCAGCAGCTGGAGGACAGGGACAGATACGCAGTATTTT. This encodes CASSWRTGTDTQYF.

The chain uses TRBV7-9 and TRBJ2-1; D perhaps matches TRBD1 (6 bases). Per germline, CDR1 SEHNR and CDR2 FQNEAQ (reference sequence). The CDR3 runs 15 residues. This CDR3 is CATSPGAGLYNEQFF. CDR3 DNA sequence: TGTGCAACCTCCCCAGGGGCGGGCCTTTACAATGAGCAGTTCTTC.

The V call is TRBV6-6, the J call TRBJ2-2; TRBD1 matches 8 bases. This CDR3 is built from 17 residues. Trimming cost V 5 bases and J 8 bases; bases outside gene matches: 16. Germline loops: CDR1 MNHNY, CDR2 SVGAGI (reference sequence). DNA of the CDR3: TGTGCCAGCAGTCGAAGGGATCAGGACAGGGCCTCGGGGGAGCTGTTTTTT. Its protein is CASSRRDQDRASGELFF.

The gene calls are TRBV29-1 and TRBJ2-6, with 7 nucleotides matching TRBD2. V gave up 3 bases and J gave up 4 bases; unmatched junction bases: 15. Germline V gene lookup returns CDR1 SQVTM and CDR2 ANQGSEA. The CDR3 contains 18 residues. This CDR3 reads CSVEVGGTYGLGANVLTF. Here the CDR3 DNA reads TGCAGCGTTGAGGTGGGAGGGACCTATGGGCTAGGGGCCAACGTCCTGACTTTC.